The 32 T cell receptor beta chains presented below share a single source sample, sequenced in a study of blood T cell repertoires in COVID-19. Some clones are missing from TCRdb's copy, which holds only in-frame ones; the method was immunoSEQ multiplex PCR. The table lists about 120,000 clones, 75% to 90% of them singletons. What was sequenced was peripheral blood. Receptors were obtained from a woman between 65 and 79 years old with acute or convalescent COVID-19.

This clone was detected only a few times. The chain combines TRBV9 with TRBJ2-3; 8 bases agree with TRBD2. With V trimmed by 0 bases and J by 6 bases, 6 bases remained unmatched. CDR1 and CDR2 (germline): SGDLS, YYNGEE. CDR3 length: 15 residues. The CDR3 nucleotides are TGTGCCAGCAGCGTAGAGGGGACTAGAGTCGATACGCAGTATTTT. It encodes CASSVEGTRVDTQYF.

The chain couples TRBV7-2 to TRBJ2-3; D uncertain. V was trimmed by 1 base and J by 5 bases, leaving 7 bases between them. The CDR3 covers 13 residues. Germline CDR1 reads SGHTA; CDR2 reads FQGNSA. This CDR3 is CASSLGRLDTQYF. Written as DNA, the CDR3 is TGTGCCAGCAGCTTAGGCAGGCTAGATACGCAGTATTTT.

The V call is TRBV30, the J call TRBJ2-3, with 9 positions matching TRBD2. This CDR3 is built from 13 residues. Trimming took 3 bases from V and 6 from J; bases not matched to a gene: 4. Looked up from germline, CDR1 is GTSNPN and CDR2 is SVGIG (reference sequence). CDR3 in amino acids: CAWRGLAEDTQYF. Here the CDR3 DNA reads TGTGCCTGGAGGGGACTAGCTGAGGATACGCAGTATTTT.

The chain combines TRBV6-6 with TRBJ2-7; 12 bases are a match to TRBD2. V trimming: 5 bases; J trimming: 3 bases; junction bases outside the gene matches: 2. This CDR3 comprises 14 residues. Germline V gives CDR1 MNHNY, CDR2 SVGAGI (reference sequence). The CDR3 spells CASSLTSGGYEQYF. Here the CDR3 DNA reads TGTGCCAGCAGTCTGACTAGCGGGGGCTACGAGCAGTACTTC.

The V and J genes are TRBV19 and TRBJ1-2; 9 bases align to TRBD1. The J segment lost 7 bases and the V segment lost 6 bases, leaving 12 bases of the junction unmatched. Per germline, CDR1 LNHDA and CDR2 SQIVND (reference sequence). This CDR3 contains 15 residues. The CDR3 reads CASRTGGSLEGGYTF. DNA of the CDR3: TGTGCCAGTAGGACAGGGGGATCCCTAGAGGGTGGCTACACCTTC.

V gene TRBV3-1 (or the pseudogene TRBV3-2) combines with J gene TRBJ2-1; 7 bases line up with TRBD2. The junction had 10 bases not matched to a gene; V was cut back by 5 bases and J by 0 bases. The CDR3 totals 17 residues. Looked up from germline, CDR1 is LGHDT and CDR2 is YNNKEL (reference sequence). DNA for the CDR3: TGTGCCAGCAGCATAAGGATGGGGACTACCTCCTACAATGAGCAGTTCTTC. Encoded protein: CASSIRMGTTSYNEQFF.

J is TRBJ1-1 and V is TRBV7-9; 8 bases line up with TRBD1. Germline-derived CDR1 and CDR2 are SEHNR and FQNEAQ (reference sequence). With 1 base clipped from V and 0 bases from J, the junction kept 7 bases outside the gene matches. The CDR3 is 17 residues long. The CDR3 bases are TGTGCCAGCAGCTTAGTCTGGCAGGGGGCGATGAACACTGAAGCTTTCTTT. Residues: CASSLVWQGAMNTEAFF.

The rearrangement uses TRBV6-5 and TRBJ1-6, with 7 bases fitting TRBD1. CDR1 is MNHEY, CDR2 SVGAGI, per germline. The V gene end was trimmed by 7 bases and the J gene end by 6 bases; junction bases not matched to a gene: 6. The CDR3 has 14 amino acids. In DNA form, the CDR3 reads TGTGCCAGCAAGGGGGCCGCAGGTAATTCACCCCTCCACTTT. Protein product: CASKGAAGNSPLHF.

This clone was detected only a few times. The chain recombines TRBV6-6 with TRBJ1-6; 7 positions agree with TRBD1. This CDR3 spans 16 amino acids. CDR1 and CDR2 from the germline V gene are MNHNY and SVGAGI (reference sequence). Trimming at V came to 4 bases and at J to 5 bases, leaving 8 bases not matched to a gene. The CDR3 spells CASSSKPGQNNSPLHF. DNA of the CDR3: TGTGCCAGCAGTTCAAAGCCGGGACAGAATAATTCACCCCTCCACTTT.

The V and J genes are TRBV24-1 and TRBJ1-2, with D maybe TRBD1 (5 bases). The CDR3 sequence is 17 residues long. With 3 bases removed from V and 4 bases from J, the gap between germline ends came to 20 bases. Germline CDR1 KGHDR, CDR2 SFDVKD. CDR3 bases: TGTGCCACCAGTGATCACTCCCCGACTAGACAGAGCTATGGCTACACCTTC. Translated, it gives CATSDHSPTRQSYGYTF.

This clone turned up a few times. The chain is built from TRBV12-3 or TRBV12-4 and TRBJ1-2; 8 positions agree with TRBD1. V lost 7 bases and J lost 4; bases outside the gene matches: 5. This CDR3 has 13 amino acids. CDR3 amino acids: CASNEQGGYGYTF. As DNA, the CDR3 is TGTGCCAGCAATGAACAGGGGGGCTATGGCTACACCTTC.

This CDR3 is CASSLAGGQETQYF. Here the CDR3 DNA reads TGTGCCAGCAGCTTAGCGGGGGGGCAAGAGACCCAGTACTTC. The chain has TRBV7-3 and TRBJ2-5, with TRBD2 matching 9 bases. This CDR3 spans 14 amino acids. Germline V gene sequence: CDR1 SGHTA, CDR2 FQGTGA. The ends lost 2 bases at V and 2 bases at J; junction bases unmatched: 0.

This chain links TRBV5-1 with TRBJ1-1; D remains unclear. Germline V gives CDR1 SGHRS, CDR2 YFSETQ. The CDR3 has 16 amino acids. V was clipped by 4 bases and J by 0 bases, with 16 bases between them. The CDR3 coding sequence is TGCGCCAGCAGCCCCGCGGGTCCCATAATGAACACTGAAGCTTTCTTT. Amino acids: CASSPAGPIMNTEAFF.

The chain carries TRBV9 and TRBJ1-1; D unresolved. CDR1 and CDR2 from the germline V gene are SGDLS and YYNGEE. The CDR3 covers 13 residues. Trimming pared 0 bases from V and 5 bases from J, leaving 8 bases between. The CDR3 reads CASSVVPGTEAFF. As DNA, the CDR3 is TGTGCCAGCAGCGTAGTGCCAGGAACTGAAGCTTTCTTT.

The CDR3 DNA reads TGTGCCAGCAGCTTAGATCCGGGGGGGCAAACCGGGGAGCTGTTTTTT. Encoded protein: CASSLDPGGQTGELFF. The chain has TRBV11-2 and TRBJ2-2; TRBD2 matches 8 bases. The junction had 5 bases not matched to a gene; V was cut back by 0 bases and J by 5 bases. The CDR3 runs 16 residues. Germline V gene data show CDR1 as SGHAT and CDR2 as FQNNGV.

This rearrangement joins TRBV5-4 to TRBJ1-2; weak D call: TRBD1 (5 bases). The germline V and J ends were trimmed by 2 bases and 8 bases, with 19 bases remaining between them. The CDR3 is 15 residues long. Germline lookup yields CDR1 SGHNT and CDR2 YYREEE (reference sequence). CDR3: CASSFPTVSPEGYTF. The CDR3, as DNA: TGTGCCAGCAGCTTTCCGACAGTCTCCCCGGAAGGCTACACCTTC.

The chain is built from TRBV28 and TRBJ1-2; perhaps TRBD1 as D (6 bases). Germline CDR1 and CDR2: MDHEN and SYDVKM. The CDR3 contains 15 residues. Trimming took 4 bases from V and 6 from J, leaving 18 bases between them. This chain's CDR3 is CASSSTGSFRDGYTF. In DNA, the CDR3 is TGTGCCAGCAGTTCAACAGGGAGTTTCAGAGATGGCTACACCTTC.

The chain joins TRBV7-2 to TRBJ2-1, with D perhaps TRBD2 (7 bases). V gave up 2 bases and J gave up 9 bases, with 14 bases separating them. This CDR3 comprises 14 residues. The germline CDR1 and CDR2 sequences are SGHTA and FQGNSA. CDR3 in amino acids: CASSLFGGGSEQFF. The CDR3 DNA is TGTGCCAGCAGCTTATTTGGGGGGGGCAGTGAGCAGTTCTTC.

This clone was seen once. Here the CDR3 reads CASSLGGTGFTTNTGELFF. The CDR3 DNA is TGTGCCAGCAGCTTAGGTGGGACAGGATTTACCACGAACACCGGGGAGCTGTTTTTT. V and J are TRBV7-3 and TRBJ2-2; 8 positions agree with TRBD1. The CDR3 totals 19 residues. The V and J ends lost 2 bases and 0 bases, in that order; junction bases with no gene match: 11. Per the germline V gene, CDR1 is SGHTA and CDR2 is FQGTGA. The full variable domain, with the rest looked up from reference TRBV7-3 and TRBJ2-2, is GAGVSQTPSNKVTEKGKYVELRCDPISGHTALYWYRQSLGQGPEFLIYFQGTGAADDSGLPNDRFFAVRPEGSVSTLKIQRTERGDSAVYLCASSLGGTGFTTNTGELFFGEGSRLTVL.

The chain links TRBV19 to TRBJ1-2; 10 positions agree with TRBD1. Germline trimming cut 2 bases from V and 8 bases from J; bases unmatched to any gene: 14. CDR1 and CDR2 (germline): LNHDA, SQIVND (reference sequence). This CDR3 contains 17 residues. The CDR3 spells CASSISGTGVGGGGYTF. In nucleotides, the CDR3 is TGTGCCAGTAGTATATCCGGGACAGGGGTAGGCGGCGGCGGCTACACCTTC.

The CDR3 protein is CASSPGQRTDTQYF. In DNA, the CDR3 is TGCGCCAGCAGCCCTGGTCAGAGGACAGATACGCAGTATTTT. The chain employs TRBV5-1 and TRBJ2-3; the D is unclear. Germline-derived CDR1 and CDR2 are SGHRS and YFSETQ. The V end lost 4 bases, the J end lost 3 bases, and 12 bases lay between the germline ends. This CDR3 has 14 residues.

A single count supports this clone. V and J are TRBV5-1 and TRBJ2-7; 11 bases are shared with TRBD1. Germline trimming cut 5 bases from V and 7 bases from J; bases unmatched to any gene: 11. The germline V gene encodes CDR1 SGHRS and CDR2 YFSETQ. The CDR3 consists of 15 residues. The chain's CDR3 is CASSTTGTGGGEQYF. The CDR3, as DNA: TGCGCCAGCAGTACAACCGGGACAGGGGGAGGTGAGCAGTACTTC.

The CDR3 DNA is TGTGCCAGCAGTGAAGGGACTAGCGGATACACAGATACGCAGTATTTT. Amino acids: CASSEGTSGYTDTQYF. The chain recombines TRBV2 with TRBJ2-3; 10 positions match TRBD2. V was pared by 1 base and J by 2 bases, with 3 bases of the junction left unmatched. CDR3 size: 16 residues. Germline V gene sequence: CDR1 SNHLY, CDR2 FYNNEI.

The chain is built from TRBV5-1 and TRBJ1-3; 8 nucleotides align to TRBD1. The CDR3 sequence is 15 residues long. V lost 4 bases to trimming and J lost 3 bases; unmatched junction nucleotides: 6. Germline V lookup: CDR1 SGHRS, CDR2 YFSETQ. The CDR3 region is CASSPATGVGNTIYF. For the CDR3, the DNA is TGCGCCAGCAGCCCTGCGACAGGGGTTGGAAACACCATATATTTT.

The gene calls are TRBV5-1 and TRBJ2-5; 10 positions agree with TRBD1. The CDR3 consists of 15 residues. Germline assignment: CDR1 SGHRS and CDR2 YFSETQ. J was trimmed by 4 bases and V by 0 bases; bases with no gene match: 3. The CDR3 spells CASSLARTGGETQYF. The CDR3 bases are TGCGCCAGCAGCTTGGCTAGGACAGGGGGAGAGACCCAGTACTTC.

The J gene is TRBJ2-5, the V gene TRBV15; a possible D gene is TRBD1 (6 bases). The CDR3 runs to 14 residues. Per the germline V gene, CDR1 is LNHNV and CDR2 is YYDKDF (reference sequence). V was clipped by 1 base and J by 5 bases, with 11 bases between them. This CDR3 is CATSRVGGTETQYF. CDR3 DNA: TGTGCCACCAGCAGAGTAGGGGGAACGGAGACCCAGTACTTC.

As to this clone: The sample has other DNA sequences that encode this CDR3 too. This rearrangement joins TRBV28 to TRBJ1-5; unclear D gene. V was shortened by 5 bases and J by 0 bases, with 5 bases between the two germline ends. The CDR3 sequence is 13 residues long. The germline gives CDR1 MDHEN, CDR2 SYDVKM. CDR3 in amino acids: CASSSNSNQPQHF. CDR3 in DNA: TGTGCCAGCAGTAGCAATAGCAATCAGCCCCAGCATTTT.

The chain has TRBV6-2 or TRBV6-3 and TRBJ2-5; 7 bases are shared with TRBD2. CDR1 and CDR2 from the germline V gene are MNHEY and SVGEGT. There are 15 residues in the CDR3. The V gene end was trimmed by 5 bases and the J gene end by 1 base; junction bases not matched to a gene: 7. CDR3 nucleotide sequence: TGTGCCAGCAGTAAACGGCGGGGGATCCAAGAGACCCAGTACTTC. It is translated as CASSKRRGIQETQYF.

This clone occurred once. The genes are TRBV4-1 and TRBJ1-1, with 8 bases that match TRBD1. This CDR3 contains 14 residues. J gave up 7 bases and V 8 bases, and 12 bases lay outside the gene matches. Germline CDR1 and CDR2: MGHRA and YSYEKL. The CDR3 protein is CASLDLDREIEAFF. The CDR3 region has the DNA TGCGCCAGCCTCGACCTGGACAGGGAGATTGAAGCTTTCTTT.

This chain uses TRBV28 with TRBJ2-7; 7 bases are shared with TRBD1. The J segment lost 3 bases and the V segment lost 2 bases, leaving 4 bases of the junction unmatched. Germline V lookup: CDR1 MDHEN, CDR2 SYDVKM. The CDR3 contains 14 residues. Here the CDR3 DNA reads TGTGCCAGCAGTTTAGGGACAGCAAACTACGAGCAGTACTTC. It translates to CASSLGTANYEQYF.

The V and J genes are TRBV29-1 and TRBJ1-1, with 9 bases that match TRBD1. The germline gives CDR1 SQVTM, CDR2 ANQGSEA. V lost 4 bases and J lost 0; bases outside the gene matches: 3. The CDR3 consists of 14 residues. For the CDR3, the DNA is TGCAGCGTTGTCGGGACAGGGATGAACACTGAAGCTTTCTTT. As protein: CSVVGTGMNTEAFF.

V and J are TRBV2 and TRBJ2-7; 9 bases line up with TRBD1. The germline CDR1 and CDR2 sequences are SNHLY and FYNNEI. This CDR3 contains 12 residues. Trimming cost V 8 bases and J 4 bases; bases outside gene matches: 3. The CDR3 DNA reads as TGTGCCAGCGTGGACAGGGGTTACGAGCAGTACTTC. Translating gives CASVDRGYEQYF.